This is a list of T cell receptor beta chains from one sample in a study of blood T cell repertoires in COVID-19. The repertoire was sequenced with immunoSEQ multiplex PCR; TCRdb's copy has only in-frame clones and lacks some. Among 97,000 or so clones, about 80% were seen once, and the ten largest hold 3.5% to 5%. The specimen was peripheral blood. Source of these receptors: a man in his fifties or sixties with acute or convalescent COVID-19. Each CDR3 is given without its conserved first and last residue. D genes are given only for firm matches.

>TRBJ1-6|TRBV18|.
ASSPGTHSSYNSPLH
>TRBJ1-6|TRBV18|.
ASSPNSGEGSPLH
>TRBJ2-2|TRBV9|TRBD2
ASSVAPGGGELF
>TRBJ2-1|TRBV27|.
ASSLEYSGSYNEQF
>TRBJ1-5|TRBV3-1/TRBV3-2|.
ASSQVRDQPQH
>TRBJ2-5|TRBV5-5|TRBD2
ASSRGVPQETQY
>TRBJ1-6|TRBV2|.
ASSEIIAGSYNSPLH
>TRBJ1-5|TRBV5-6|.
ASSPAGTPDQPQH
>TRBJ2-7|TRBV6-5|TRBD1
ASISGDRAYEQY
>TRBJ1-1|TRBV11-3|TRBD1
ASSLEGGPWREEEAF
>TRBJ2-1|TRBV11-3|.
ASSFAGNNEQF
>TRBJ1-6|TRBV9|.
ASSVATNSPLH
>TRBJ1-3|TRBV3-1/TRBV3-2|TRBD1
ASSQGSGGGNTIY
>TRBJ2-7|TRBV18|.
ASSPTGDEQY
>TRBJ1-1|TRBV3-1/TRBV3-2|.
ASSHRGIILNTEAF
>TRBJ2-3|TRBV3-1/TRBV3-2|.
ASSQRGEGTDTQY
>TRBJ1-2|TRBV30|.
AWSQEREGYT
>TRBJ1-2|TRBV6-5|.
ASSSSGGRGYT
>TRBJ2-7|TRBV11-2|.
ASSKQLSYEQY
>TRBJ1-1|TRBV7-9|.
ASSITGGRYTEAF
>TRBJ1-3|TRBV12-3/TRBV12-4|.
ASSLGQLSTIY
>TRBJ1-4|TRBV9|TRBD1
ASSPPGTGAEKLF
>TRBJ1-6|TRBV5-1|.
ASSSTRSTAGINSPLH
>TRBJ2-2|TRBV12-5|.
ASGFLVQGIAGELF
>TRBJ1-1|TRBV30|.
AWSASWRDTEAF
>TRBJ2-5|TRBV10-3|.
AISGQYQETQY
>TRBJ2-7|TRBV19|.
ASSIRGRGAYEQY
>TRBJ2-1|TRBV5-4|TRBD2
ASSLESGKGEQF
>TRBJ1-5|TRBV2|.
ASSELRGRQPQH
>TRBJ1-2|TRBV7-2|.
ASSPASGGGGYT
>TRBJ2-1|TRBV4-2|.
ASSQGTTRPSYNEQF
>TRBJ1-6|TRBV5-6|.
ASSFSERSGRLNSPLH
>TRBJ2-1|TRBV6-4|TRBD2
ASRRDYDYNEQF
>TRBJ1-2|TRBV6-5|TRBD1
ASSLSRQGGYGYT
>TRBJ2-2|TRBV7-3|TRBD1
ASSNGQDDTGELF
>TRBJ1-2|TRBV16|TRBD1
ASTRDSYGYT
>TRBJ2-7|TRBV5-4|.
ASSLATGSYEQY
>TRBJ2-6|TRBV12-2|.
ASRLYATGASGANVLT
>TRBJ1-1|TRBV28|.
ASSLWRRGTEAF
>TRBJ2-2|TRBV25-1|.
ASTIAPNTGELF
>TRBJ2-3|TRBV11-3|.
ASSSHGRDTDTQY
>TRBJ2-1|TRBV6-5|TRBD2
ASRLGLAGEQF
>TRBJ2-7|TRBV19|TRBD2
ASSIGGRGAYEQY
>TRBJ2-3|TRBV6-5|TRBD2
ASTASGSKTDTQY
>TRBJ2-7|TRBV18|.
ASSPQGRAGEQY
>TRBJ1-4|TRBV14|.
ASSQAPSNEKLF
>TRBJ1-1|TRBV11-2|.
ASRRGGSSLNTEAF
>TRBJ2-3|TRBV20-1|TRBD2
SASSAGGSDTQY
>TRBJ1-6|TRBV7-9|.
ASSLVSTSGSPLH
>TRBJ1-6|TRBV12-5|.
ASGPGGANSPLH
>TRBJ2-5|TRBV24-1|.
ATSTSRLIQETQY
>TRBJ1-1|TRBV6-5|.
ASSYSQGGTEAF
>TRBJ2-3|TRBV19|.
ASTRSGSDTQY
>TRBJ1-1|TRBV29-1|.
SVQNPGKYTEAF
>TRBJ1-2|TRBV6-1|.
ASSERLYGYT
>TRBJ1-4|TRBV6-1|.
ASSEQVGGVTEKLF
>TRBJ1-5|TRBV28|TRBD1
ASSTGTGGNQPQH
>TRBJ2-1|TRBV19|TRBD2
ASRLAGEQF
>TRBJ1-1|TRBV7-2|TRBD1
ASSFGTGNTEAF
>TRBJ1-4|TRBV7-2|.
ASSLSATNEKLF